The 2 T cell receptor beta chains in this list originate from one sample, sequenced in a study of blood T cell repertoires in COVID-19. Repertoires were generated with immunoSEQ multiplex PCR, while TCRdb's copy carries only in-frame clones and drops some. The data show about 670,000 clones, about nine tenths seen once. The sequenced material came from peripheral blood. The receptors here all came from a woman aged 18-30 years with acute or convalescent COVID-19.

The rearrangement links TRBV6-9 to TRBJ2-1; 8 bases match TRBD1. J was trimmed by 4 bases and V by 3 bases; bases with no gene match: 5. The CDR3 is 15 residues long. Germline assignment: CDR1 MNHGY and CDR2 SVAAGI. DNA of the CDR3: TGTGCCAGCAGTTACCGACAGGGGCCGTACAATGAGCAGTTCTTC. It translates to CASSYRQGPYNEQFF.

The chain combines TRBV27 with TRBJ1-2; 10 nucleotides match TRBD1. CDR1 is MNHEY and CDR2 is SMNVEV in the germline V gene (reference sequence). The V and J ends lost 10 bases and 4 bases, in that order; junction bases with no gene match: 15. The CDR3 is 16 amino acids. The CDR3 nucleotides read TGTGCCATGGGGCTCAGAGGGACAGGGGTTTTCTATGGCTACACCTTC. It is translated as CAMGLRGTGVFYGYTF.